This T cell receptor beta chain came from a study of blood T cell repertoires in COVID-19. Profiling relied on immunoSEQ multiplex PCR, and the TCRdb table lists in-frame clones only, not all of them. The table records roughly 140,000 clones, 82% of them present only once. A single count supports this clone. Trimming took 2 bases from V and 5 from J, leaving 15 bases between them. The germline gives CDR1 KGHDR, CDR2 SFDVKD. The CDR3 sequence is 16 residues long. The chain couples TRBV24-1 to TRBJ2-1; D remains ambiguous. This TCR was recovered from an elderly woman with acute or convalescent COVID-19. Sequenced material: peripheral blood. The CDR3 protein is CATSDWLGEQHNEQFF. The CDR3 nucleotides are TGTGCCACCAGTGATTGGCTGGGCGAGCAACACAATGAGCAGTTCTTC.